This note documents a single T cell receptor (beta chain) sequence. These data come from a study of control samples from healthy donors and cancer patients. The assay was immunoSEQ multiplex PCR, and TCRdb's table has in-frame clones only and misses some. Of more than 150,000 clones listed, 93% were seen once; the top ten hold 2% to 2.5%. Germline-derived CDR1 and CDR2 are MNHNY and SVGAGI (reference sequence). Trimming removed 6 bases from V and 3 bases from J; junction bases left unmatched: 5. The CDR3 runs 14 residues. Sequencing used blood. The chain carries TRBV6-6 and TRBJ1-5; 7 bases align to TRBD1. This TCR derives from a man aged 45-65 years in good health. CDR3 DNA: TGTGCCAGCAGGGAGACAGGGATCAATCAGCCCCAGCATTTT. The encoded protein is CASRETGINQPQHF.